Below, one T cell receptor beta chain is given with its context. The sample is drawn from a study of blood T cell repertoires in COVID-19. V shed 5 bases and J shed 2 bases, with 9 bases lying between them. Germline V CDR1 and CDR2: SGHTA, FQGTGA. The CDR3 loop spans 13 amino acids. Repertoires were generated with immunoSEQ multiplex PCR, while TCRdb's copy carries only in-frame clones and drops some. The sample comprises 60,000 to 90,000 clones, around 84% of which are singletons, and approximately 11% rests with the top ten. This sequence originates from a man in his fifties or sixties with COVID-19, enrolled during active disease. Sequences were obtained from peripheral blood. The chain couples TRBV7-3 to TRBJ1-1, with a weak D call TRBD1 (5 bases). The CDR3 protein is CASSRDRNTEAFF. Here the CDR3 DNA reads TGTGCCAGCAGCCGAGACAGAAACACTGAAGCTTTCTTT.